This entry lists 23 T cell receptor beta chains sequenced from one sample in a study of T cell responses to AZD1222 COVID-19 vaccine. Libraries were prepared by immunoSEQ multiplex PCR; TCRdb keeps only in-frame clonotypes and omits some of them. The table records approximately 110,000 clones, about 90% of them present only once. The source was peripheral blood, collected 28 days after the second AZD1222 dose. Receptors originate from an adult who received the AZD1222 COVID-19 vaccine.

The chain carries TRBV10-3 and TRBJ2-5, with 10 bases that match TRBD2. The CDR3 extends over 16 amino acids. J was trimmed by 5 bases and V by 1 base; bases with no gene match: 7. The V gene's germline CDR1 is ENHRY and CDR2 SYGVKD. The CDR3 reads CAISELSGGAGETQYF. The CDR3 region has the DNA TGTGCCATCAGTGAGTTGAGCGGGGGGGCCGGTGAGACCCAGTACTTC.

The chain combines TRBV18 with TRBJ1-2; no firm D call. Germline CDR1 is KGHSH and CDR2 is LQKENI. V gave up 1 base and J gave up 3 bases, with 3 bases separating them. This CDR3 spans 12 amino acids. CDR3 residues: CASSPRDYGYTF. The CDR3 coding sequence is TGTGCCAGCTCACCACGGGACTATGGCTACACCTTC.

The chain is built from TRBV28 and TRBJ2-1, with unresolved D. The V end lost 3 bases, the J end lost 7 bases, and 7 bases lay between the germline ends. Germline V gives CDR1 MDHEN, CDR2 SYDVKM. This CDR3 is 12 amino acids long. DNA of the CDR3: TGTGCCAGCAGTTTTTCTTTAAATGAGCAGTTCTTC. It codes for CASSFSLNEQFF.

This clone was observed many times. The rearrangement uses TRBV15 and TRBJ2-7; 10 bases line up with TRBD2. The CDR3 runs to 16 residues. V shed 0 bases, J shed 2 bases, and the junction held 4 bases outside the gene matches. CDR1 is LNHNV, CDR2 YYDKDF, per germline (reference sequence). CDR3 bases: TGTGCCACCAGCAGAGAGATAGCGGGAGGCACCTACGAGCAGTACTTC. This gives the protein CATSREIAGGTYEQYF.

The CDR3 protein is CASSETGPGAAYYGYTF. The CDR3 DNA reads TGTGCCAGCAGTGAAACGGGTCCTGGGGCGGCCTACTATGGCTACACCTTC. This rearrangement joins TRBV6-1 to TRBJ1-2; D is possibly TRBD1 (5 bases). The CDR3 is 17 residues long. Germline V gene data show CDR1 as MNHNS and CDR2 as SASEGT. The V gene lost 2 bases and the J gene lost 3 bases, with 19 bases spanning the gap.

V and J are TRBV6-5 and TRBJ2-1; D call uncertain. V lost 0 bases and J lost 9, with 9 bases in between. Germline CDR1 MNHEY, CDR2 SVGAGI. This CDR3 spans 13 amino acids. CDR3 in amino acids: CASSYSKGPEQFF. CDR3 bases: TGTGCCAGCAGTTACTCGAAAGGGCCTGAGCAGTTCTTC.

The CDR3 sequence: CSASSAGTGVSSPLHF. DNA of the CDR3: TGCAGTGCTAGTAGTGCCGGGACAGGGGTTAGTTCACCCCTCCACTTT. The chain couples TRBV20-1 to TRBJ1-6; 10 bases map to TRBD1. V shed 3 bases, J shed 9 bases, and the junction held 11 bases outside the gene matches. CDR1 and CDR2 (germline): DFQATT, SNEGSKA (reference sequence). This CDR3 is 16 amino acids long.

The chain couples TRBV19 to TRBJ1-4; D remains ambiguous. CDR1 and CDR2 from the germline V gene are LNHDA and SQIVND (reference sequence). V dropped 5 bases and J dropped 3 bases, with 13 bases sitting between them. The CDR3 length is 15 residues. The CDR3 DNA sequence: TGTGCCAGTAGTTTATCCGGGTTACCTAATGAAAAACTGTTTTTT. Translation: CASSLSGLPNEKLFF.

This chain connects TRBV15 to TRBJ1-3, with D possibly TRBD1 on 6 matching bases. V was cut by 1 base and J by 1 base, with 11 bases left in between. The CDR3 spans 16 residues. Germline V CDR1 and CDR2: LNHNV, YYDKDF (reference sequence). The CDR3 sequence is CATSRGLGASGNTIYF. The CDR3 DNA is TGTGCCACCAGCAGAGGACTGGGGGCTTCTGGAAACACCATATATTTT. Full variable domain (outside the CDR3, taken from reference TRBV15 and TRBJ1-3): DAMVIQNPRYQVTQFGKPVTLSCSQTLNHNVMYWYQQKSSQAPKLLFHYYDKDFNNEADTPDNFQSRRPNTSFCFLDIRSPGLGDTAMYLCATSRGLGASGNTIYFGEGSWLTVV.

V gene TRBV5-8 combines with J gene TRBJ1-1; unclear D gene. Germline V gene lookup returns CDR1 SGHTS and CDR2 YDEGEE. The CDR3 has 13 residues. With 0 bases removed from V and 3 bases from J, the gap between germline ends came to 6 bases. The CDR3, as DNA: TGTGCCAGCAGCTTGGCCCCCTACACTGAAGCTTTCTTT. This encodes CASSLAPYTEAFF.

The rearrangement uses TRBV19 and TRBJ2-3; 10 bases match TRBD1. The germline CDR1 and CDR2 sequences are LNHDA and SQIVND (reference sequence). This CDR3 region has 17 residues. After removal of 9 bases from V and 0 bases from J, the junction contained 12 bases not matched to a gene. The CDR3 nucleotides are TGTGCCAGCACCGGGGGGCCGGGACAGGGGAGCACAGATACGCAGTATTTT. It specifies CASTGGPGQGSTDTQYF. Looking up the rest from reference TRBV19 and TRBJ2-3 gives the full variable domain: DGGITQSPKYLFRKEGQNVTLSCEQNLNHDAMYWYRQDPGQGLRLIYYSQIVNDFQKGDIAEGYSVSREKKESFPLTVTSAQKNPTAFYLCASTGGPGQGSTDTQYFGPGTRLTVL.

This clone came up once. The V call is TRBV6-6, the J call TRBJ2-7; no definite D call. Trimming took 8 bases from V and 0 from J, leaving 14 bases between them. Germline CDR1 is MNHNY and CDR2 is SVGAGI (reference sequence). The CDR3 length is 14 residues. The CDR3: CASAKRRDSYEQYF. The CDR3 DNA follows: TGTGCCAGCGCTAAACGTAGGGACTCCTACGAGCAGTACTTC.

This sequence joins TRBV4-1 and TRBJ1-6; the D is unclear. V was cut by 2 bases and J by 9 bases, with 8 bases left in between. Germline V gives CDR1 MGHRA, CDR2 YSYEKL. The CDR3 has 13 amino acids. As DNA, the CDR3 is TGCGCCAGCAGCCAAATGCCCCGTTCACCCCTCCACTTT. Translating gives CASSQMPRSPLHF.

The gene calls are TRBV10-2 and TRBJ2-5; 9 bases line up with TRBD1. Germline V lookup: CDR1 WSHSY, CDR2 SAAADI. J gave up 5 bases and V 7 bases, and 8 bases lay outside the gene matches. This CDR3 is built from 14 residues. Here the CDR3 reads CASTLGQGSETQYF. CDR3 sequence (DNA): TGCGCCAGCACTCTGGGACAGGGAAGTGAGACCCAGTACTTC.

The chain is built from TRBV3-1 (or the pseudogene TRBV3-2) and TRBJ2-5, with D uncertain. The CDR3 runs 15 residues. Trimming stripped 0 bases from V and 5 bases from J, with 13 bases between. Germline CDR1 and CDR2: LGHDT and YNNKEL (reference sequence). CDR3 nucleotide sequence: TGTGCCAGCAGCCAAGATGTGCTAGGTACGGAGACCCAGTACTTC. Its translation is CASSQDVLGTETQYF.

The rearrangement uses TRBV5-1 and TRBJ2-1; 8 bases are shared with TRBD2. V trimming: 0 bases; J trimming: 5 bases; junction bases outside the gene matches: 7. The germline V gene encodes CDR1 SGHRS and CDR2 YFSETQ. The CDR3 spans 16 residues. CDR3 loop: CASSLGILAGNNEQFF. The CDR3 nucleotides are TGCGCCAGCAGCTTGGGAATTTTAGCGGGGAACAATGAGCAGTTCTTC.

The chain uses TRBV6-6 and TRBJ2-5, with 7 bases aligning to TRBD1. Per germline, CDR1 MNHNY and CDR2 SVGAGI (reference sequence). J lost 1 base, V lost 5 bases, and 1 base had no gene match. The CDR3 spans 13 residues. As DNA, the CDR3 is TGTGCCAGCAGTAGACAGGGCCAAGAGACCCAGTACTTC. This translates into CASSRQGQETQYF.

The chain recombines TRBV5-5 with TRBJ1-1; 11 positions match TRBD1. This CDR3 region has 17 residues. V shed 4 bases and J 3 bases; nucleotides not matched to a gene: 11. Germline lookup yields CDR1 SGHKS and CDR2 YYEKEE (reference sequence). CDR3 DNA sequence: TGTGCCAGCAGCATTTGGACAGGGGGCATGCGTGACACTGAAGCTTTCTTT. It is translated as CASSIWTGGMRDTEAFF.

The chain combines TRBV28 with TRBJ2-2; D unresolved. Trimming removed 6 bases at V and 7 bases at J, with 9 bases between. Germline CDR1 and CDR2: MDHEN and SYDVKM. The CDR3 contains 12 residues. The DNA for the CDR3 is TGTGCCAGCAGCAGGTCGTACGGGGAGCTGTTTTTT. Translation gives CASSRSYGELFF.

The J gene is TRBJ2-1, the V gene TRBV3-1 (or the pseudogene TRBV3-2); D gene unclear. Germline V gives CDR1 LGHDT, CDR2 YNNKEL (reference sequence). CDR3 size: 11 residues. Deletions cut 4 bases from V and 8 bases from J, with 6 bases between. CDR3 amino acids: CASSRSDEQFF. Written as DNA, the CDR3 is TGTGCCAGCAGCCGCAGCGATGAGCAGTTCTTC.

The chain joins TRBV28 to TRBJ2-1; 7 bases fit TRBD1. Germline CDR1 and CDR2: MDHEN and SYDVKM. V shed 6 bases and J 0 bases; nucleotides not matched to a gene: 5. There are 15 residues in the CDR3. The CDR3 loop is CASRPDRSSYNEQFF. DNA for the CDR3: TGTGCCAGCAGGCCGGACAGGAGCTCCTACAATGAGCAGTTCTTC. The full variable domain, its missing parts supplied by reference TRBV28 and TRBJ2-1, is DVKVTQSSRYLVKRTGEKVFLECVQDMDHENMFWYRQDPGLGLRLIYFSYDVKMKEKGDIPEGYSVSREKKERFSLILESASTNQTSMYLCASRPDRSSYNEQFFGPGTRLTVL.

J is TRBJ2-1 and V is TRBV28; TRBD1 matches at 9 bases. V shed 6 bases, J shed 7 bases, and the junction held 4 bases outside the gene matches. The CDR3 loop spans 13 amino acids. Germline loops: CDR1 MDHEN, CDR2 SYDVKM. CDR3 in DNA: TGTGCCAGCAGGGGACAGGGTTGGAATGAGCAGTTCTTC. It translates to CASRGQGWNEQFF.

The J gene is TRBJ1-3, the V gene TRBV9; 8 nucleotides match TRBD1. This CDR3 has 15 amino acids. Germline V gene lookup returns CDR1 SGDLS and CDR2 YYNGEE. The V gene end was trimmed by 2 bases and the J gene end by 3 bases; junction bases not matched to a gene: 4. The CDR3 sequence: CASSVGTGGGNTIYF. CDR3 nucleotides: TGTGCCAGCAGCGTGGGGACAGGTGGTGGAAACACCATATATTTT.